This TCR beta chain was sequenced in a study of blood T cell repertoires in COVID-19. Study overall: From the United States, Italy and Spain came samples of acute and convalescent COVID-19. PBMCs, B-cell-depleted T cells, or T cells were the source of the cDNA or gDNA that made up the material.

This clone is large within its sample. In the authors' workflow: Reference gene primer amplification gave nucleated cell count estimates. Clones were sequenced by immunoSEQ multiplex PCR, and TCRdb holds only the in-frame ones, with some missing. That table furnishes V, J and clone size, whereas the DNA furnished D and trimming. The profile shows approximately 45,000 clones, over 80% of them singletons. The CDR3 runs 16 residues. Germline V lookup: CDR1 SEHNR, CDR2 FQNEAQ (reference sequence). Losses at the gene ends were 4 bases for V and 2 bases for J; bases not matched to a gene: 5. V usage is TRBV7-9 and J usage is TRBJ2-1; 10 bases align to TRBD2. This receptor was obtained from a human donor in a cohort sampled during active COVID-19. What was sequenced was peripheral blood. For the CDR3, the DNA is TGTGCCAGCAGCTCCCAGCGGGAGGGAGCCTACAATGAGCAGTTCTTC. Protein product: CASSSQREGAYNEQFF.